This T cell receptor (beta chain) was obtained from a study of blood T cells in healthy people across ages. The overall study: The template switching approach captured approximately one barcoded beta molecule for every two T cells.

The second PCR ran roughly 7 to 11 cycles with a sample-barcoded 5' primer and J-beta primers. All cDNA molecules were each tagged by a template-switch adaptor with 12 random nucleotides. Each CDR3 protein gets one entry after TCRdb re-called the 5' RACE reads with MiXCR. Of some 760,000 distinct CDR3 sequences listed, more than 20% are singletons. This clonotype was observed a handful of times. Germline CDR1 reads SGHRS; CDR2 reads YFSETQ. The CDR3 covers 14 residues. V was clipped by 4 bases and J by 0 bases, with 10 bases between them. These data also featured in a second study, about T cells of mothers and their children.

The sequencing input was blood. The chain carries TRBV5-1 and TRBJ1-1, with D perhaps matching TRBD1 (5 bases). This sequence was found in a boy younger than 18 in good health. The DNA for the CDR3 is TGCGCCAGCAGCCTGCGGGACTTGAACACTGAAGCTTTCTTT. Translation: CASSLRDLNTEAFF.